These T cell receptor beta chains were read from a single sample in a study of CD8+CD57+ T cells in acquired aplastic anemia. TCRdb passed the reads through MiXCR, listing each CDR3 protein once. The sample includes approximately 200,000 distinct CDR3 sequences, 54% of them seen just once. Sequenced material: sorted CD4+, CD8+, or CD8+CD57+ T cells (not recorded which) from PBMCs. The source of these receptors is a human donor in good health, serving as a control. CDR3s include the opening cysteine and the closing phenylalanine or tryptophan. D genes are given only for firm matches. Size is omitted from some rows. Given values are once, few, many or a class for expanded clones.

TRBJ1-6 TRBV7-2 . . TGTGCCAGCAGCGCCCGCGACTTT CASSARDF
TRBJ1-5 TRBV29-1 TRBD1 . TGCAGCGTGTCCCGGGACAGGGCGACGAGCAATCAGCCCCAGCATTTT CSVSRDRATSNQPQHF
TRBJ1-6 TRBV25-1 . few TGTGCCAGCAGTGAAAGTACAGGGTATAATTCACCCCTCCACTTT CASSESTGYNSPLHF
TRBJ1-6 TRBV5-5 . . TGTGCCAGCAGCCTAGGACTGGGGGCGAATTCACCCCTCCACTTT CASSLGLGANSPLHF
TRBJ2-1 TRBV7-9 TRBD1 . TGTGCCAGCAGCGACTGGGACAGGGACTACAATGAGCAGTTCTTC CASSDWDRDYNEQFF
TRBJ2-3 TRBV2 TRBD2 . TGTGCCAGCAGTGAAGCAAGAACTAGCGGGGAATCAGATACGCAGTATTTT CASSEARTSGESDTQYF
TRBJ2-2 TRBV20-1 TRBD1 . TGCAGTGCTAGTGCCGGGACAGGGAGTACCGGGGAGCTGTTTTTT CSASAGTGSTGELFF
TRBJ2-7 TRBV5-1 . . TGCGCCAGCAGCTTGGCCGTAGGTGAGCAGTACTTC CASSLAVGEQYF
TRBJ2-7 TRBV4-2 . many TGTGCCAGCAGCCAAGATACCTTGGCGGGCGTTGCCTACGAGCAGTACTTC CASSQDTLAGVAYEQYF
TRBJ1-2 TRBV5-8 . many TGTGCCAGCAGTTCTTTAATGGCAGGGGATGACTATGGCTACACCTTC CASSSLMAGDDYGYTF
TRBJ1-2 TRBV27 TRBD1 . TGTGCCAGCAGACAGGGGTGGGGCTACACCTTC CASRQGWGYTF
TRBJ1-5 TRBV20-1 . . TGCAGTGCTGTCCGGACGGGTCGCAATCAGCCCCAGCATTTT CSAVRTGRNQPQHF
TRBJ1-1 TRBV20-1 . . TGCAGTGCTATCGACAGGAGCACTGAAGCTTTCTTT CSAIDRSTEAFF
TRBJ2-7 TRBV6-5 . many TGTGCCAGCAGTTACTCCGTGGGACCCCCTACAGAGCAGTACTTC CASSYSVGPPTEQYF
TRBJ2-1 TRBV10-3 TRBD2 few TGTGCCATCAGTGACGGTAGCGGGAGGAACTCCTACAATGAGCAGTTCTTC CAISDGSGRNSYNEQFF
TRBJ2-1 TRBV29-1 . . TGCAGCGCCGGCAGGCAGTACAATGAGCAGTTCTTC CSAGRQYNEQFF
TRBJ2-3 TRBV24-1 TRBD2 . TGTGCCACCAGTGCACGAGCGGGAGGCACAGATACGCAGTATTTT CATSARAGGTDTQYF
TRBJ2-7 TRBV5-6 . . TGTGCCAGCAGCTGCCCAGGTGTACAGTCCTACGAGCAGTACTTC CASSCPGVQSYEQYF
TRBJ1-6 TRBV19 . many TGTGCCAGTAGTATCGGTCCCGCGGGGGTTGTGAATTCACCCCTCCACTTT CASSIGPAGVVNSPLHF
TRBJ2-5 TRBV2 . . TGTGCCAGCAGTGAAGTGCCGCATCAGCCCCAGTACTTC CASSEVPHQPQYF
TRBJ2-3 TRBV5-1 . many TGCGCCAGCAGCTTGGATGGGGATACGCAGTATTTT CASSLDGDTQYF
TRBJ1-5 TRBV5-1 TRBD1 few TGCGCCAGCAGCCAGGGACAGGGGGAGGATCAGCCCCAGCATTTT CASSQGQGEDQPQHF
TRBJ2-1 TRBV25-1 . . TGTGCCAGTAAGAACAGGGACTGCAATGAGCAGTCCTTC CASKNRDCNEQSF
TRBJ1-1 TRBV29-1 . . TGCAGCGTAGTAGGACGGAAGAACACTGAAGCTTTCTTT CSVVGRKNTEAFF
TRBJ1-1 TRBV20-1 . . TGCAGTGCTCCAAGGAACACTGAAGCTTTCTTT CSAPRNTEAFF
TRBJ1-5 TRBV29-1 . many TGCAGCGTTGAACAGGGACTCAATCAGCCCCAGCATTTT CSVEQGLNQPQHF
TRBJ1-2 TRBV19 . many TGTGCCAGTAGTATAGACAGATACTATGGCTACACCTTC CASSIDRYYGYTF
TRBJ1-2 TRBV6-5 . . TGTGCCAGCAGTTACGGCTCCTATGGCTACACCTTC CASSYGSYGYTF
TRBJ2-1 TRBV20-1 . many TGCAGTGCTAGCCTTGACAGGTCATCCTACAATGAGCAGTTCTTC CSASLDRSSYNEQFF
TRBJ2-3 TRBV9 . . TGTGCCAGCAGCGTAGAGGGGCAGGGGCTAAGCACAGATACGCAGTATTTT CASSVEGQGLSTDTQYF
TRBJ2-7 TRBV20-1 . many TGCAGTGCTGATGGACCGTACGAGCAGTACTTC CSADGPYEQYF
TRBJ2-7 TRBV7-9 TRBD1 . TGTGCCGCGGCCAGGACAGGGGGCGAGCAGTACTTC CAAARTGGEQYF
TRBJ1-1 TRBV7-2 . . TGTGCCAGCAGTGAATATTCAGTCAGCACTGAAGCTTTCTTT CASSEYSVSTEAFF
TRBJ1-4 TRBV12-3/TRBV12-4 . many TGTGCCAGCAGCCCGGACAGAGAAAAACTGTTTTTT CASSPDREKLFF
TRBJ1-3 TRBV7-2 . few TGTGCCAGCAGCTTAGGTGACTCTGGAAACACCATATATTTT CASSLGDSGNTIYF
TRBJ2-5 TRBV20-1 TRBD2 . TGCAGTGCTATAAGCGGGGCAGGAGAGACCCAGTACTTC CSAISGAGETQYF
TRBJ2-2 TRBV12-3/TRBV12-4 . . TGTGCCAGCAGTTCCCAACAGGGTAGGAACACCGGGGAGCTGTTTTTT CASSSQQGRNTGELFF
TRBJ2-3 TRBV2 . . TGTGCCAGCATCCTTAAATGGGCTTTATGCACAGATACGCAGTATTTT CASILKWALCTDTQYF